This is a list of T cell receptor beta chains from one sample in a study of shared clonotypes between healthy human individuals. Libraries were prepared by immunoSEQ multiplex PCR; TCRdb keeps only in-frame clonotypes and omits some of them. Among about 1.4 million clones listed, more than 95% were seen once. The sequenced sample consisted of naive CD4+ T cells sorted from blood. These receptors all stem from a man aged 25 to 45 in good health. Each CDR3 is given with its conserved first and last residue. Fields, in order: D gene, V gene, clone size, J gene, CDR3 protein, CDR3 DNA. A D gene is named only where the DNA matches it firmly. The size entry is marked missing in some rows and otherwise reads once, few, many or a size class.

>.|TRBV28|.|TRBJ2-1
CASSFRVSSSSYNEQFF
TGTGCCAGCAGTTTCCGAGTTAGCTCTAGCTCCTACAATGAGCAGTTCTTC
>.|TRBV27|.|TRBJ2-3
CAASGAPFGTQYF
TGTGCCGCCTCCGGGGCGCCGTTTGGTACGCAGTATTTT
>.|TRBV9|.|TRBJ1-1
CASSVSVMNTEAFF
TGTGCCAGCAGCGTTTCCGTTATGAACACTGAAGCTTTCTTT
>.|TRBV11-2|.|TRBJ2-7
CASSLRLASYEQYF
TGTGCCAGCAGCTTACGGCTAGCGTCCTACGAGCAGTACTTC
>.|TRBV9|.|TRBJ2-1
CASSVGHYNEQFF
TGTGCCAGCAGCGTGGGGCACTACAATGAGCAGTTCTTC
>TRBD1|TRBV28|.|TRBJ1-1
CASSLTGSAAEAFF
TGTGCCAGCAGTTTGACAGGGAGTGCGGCTGAAGCTTTCTTT
>.|TRBV28|.|TRBJ2-2
CASVPSSGKNTGELFF
TGTGCCAGCGTACCATCCTCCGGCAAGAACACCGGGGAGCTGTTTTTT
>.|TRBV27|few|TRBJ2-7
CASSLKGQFYEQYF
TGTGCCAGCAGTTTAAAAGGACAGTTCTACGAGCAGTACTTC
>TRBD2|TRBV28|.|TRBJ2-7
CASSDPSGASYEQYF
TGTGCCAGCAGTGATCCTAGCGGCGCTTCCTACGAGCAGTACTTC
>.|TRBV5-1|.|TRBJ2-3
CASSGQDTDTQYF
TGCGCCAGCAGTGGTCAGGACACAGATACGCAGTATTTT
>.|TRBV6-5|.|TRBJ2-5
CASGPLVGETQYF
TGTGCCAGCGGGCCTTTAGTTGGGGAGACCCAGTACTTC
>.|TRBV28|.|TRBJ2-1
CASSLARTSYYNEQFF
TGTGCCAGCAGTTTAGCGCGGACAAGTTACTACAATGAGCAGTTCTTC
>TRBD2|TRBV7-8|.|TRBJ2-1
CASSLAGGTSGMGYNEQFF
TGTGCCAGCAGCTTAGCGGGCGGGACTAGCGGGATGGGCTACAATGAGCAGTTCTTC
>.|TRBV7-2|.|TRBJ1-2
CASSSYSRGNYGYTF
TGTGCCAGCAGCTCATATTCCCGCGGGAACTATGGCTACACCTTC
>TRBD2|TRBV5-1|.|TRBJ2-1
CASSLAVRLAAIYNEQFF
TGCGCCAGCAGCTTGGCCGTTCGACTAGCGGCAATCTACAATGAGCAGTTCTTC
>.|TRBV4-1|.|TRBJ2-7
CASSQVLGETSYEQYF
TGCGCCAGCAGCCAAGTGCTGGGAGAGACAAGCTACGAGCAGTACTTC
>.|TRBV6-6|.|TRBJ2-5
CASSWVRGGKTQYF
TGTGCCAGCAGTTGGGTTCGGGGAGGCAAGACCCAGTACTTC
>TRBD1|TRBV18|.|TRBJ2-5
CASSLDRGGRETQYF
TGTGCCAGCTCACTCGACAGGGGAGGAAGAGAGACCCAGTACTTC
>.|TRBV6-1|.|TRBJ2-7
CASSWDTYSYEQYF
TGTGCCAGCAGTTGGGACACCTACTCCTACGAGCAGTACTTC
>.|TRBV29-1|.|TRBJ2-5
CSALLAWLETQYF
TGCAGCGCCCTTCTAGCGTGGTTAGAGACCCAGTACTTC
>.|TRBV5-4|.|TRBJ2-7
CASSPGSRNYEQYF
TGTGCCAGCAGCCCGGGCAGCCGGAACTACGAGCAGTACTTC
>.|TRBV28|.|TRBJ2-7
CASSLVLRQGTYEQYF
TGTGCCAGCAGTTTGGTCTTGCGGCAGGGAACCTACGAGCAGTACTTC